One sample yielded the 11 T cell receptor beta chains listed below, sequenced in a study of shared clonotypes between healthy human individuals (dated by TCRdb to about 2020). The protocol used for the library was the immunoSEQ multiplex PCR assay. The source is immuneACCESS, and TCRdb retained only in-frame sequences with V and J called. Part of the clones is not carried over; for the studies checked, unresolved V genes explain less than half of this, and the remainder is unexplained. The sample data list over a million clones, and roughly 96% of these were observed just once. The ten most abundant clones make up approximately 1.1% of the sample. Sequencing used naive CD4+ T cells sorted from blood. According to the study, the label for this sample's cell subset or site signals: CD45RA+ positively selected. The receptors stem from a man aged 25-45 years in good health.

V gene TRBV4-1 combines with J gene TRBJ2-5; 7 bases fit TRBD2. The ends lost 2 bases at V and 7 bases at J; junction bases unmatched: 10. The CDR3 loop spans 15 amino acids. Germline V lookup: CDR1 MGHRA, CDR2 YSYEKL. CDR3: CASSQFTGTTGTQYF. CDR3 bases: TGCGCCAGCAGCCAATTCACCGGGACTACAGGGACCCAGTACTTC.

The rearrangement uses TRBV5-8 and TRBJ1-2; D unresolved. Germline CDR1 reads SGHTS; CDR2 reads YDEGEE. The CDR3 has 15 residues. V was clipped by 5 bases and J by 1 base, with 15 bases between them. The DNA of the CDR3 is TGTGCCAGCAGTCTTGCGAGCGGAAATAACTATGGCTACACCTTC. The encoded protein is CASSLASGNNYGYTF. Using reference TRBV5-8 and TRBJ1-2 for the parts outside the CDR3, the full variable domain is EAGVTQSPTHLIKTRGQQATLRCSPISGHTSVYWYQQALGLGLQFLLWYDEGEERNRGNFPPRFSGRQFPNYSSELNVNALELEDSALYLCASSLASGNNYGYTFGSGTRLTVV.

The chain has TRBV28 and TRBJ2-7; 7 nucleotides agree with TRBD1. Trimming at V came to 5 bases and at J to 5 bases, leaving 12 bases not matched to a gene. Germline V gene lookup returns CDR1 MDHEN and CDR2 SYDVKM. There are 15 residues in the CDR3. This CDR3 reads CASSPQGVGSHEQYF. The CDR3 DNA follows: TGTGCCAGCAGTCCGCAGGGGGTGGGGTCCCACGAGCAGTACTTC.

This clone was recorded once. The chain couples TRBV28 to TRBJ1-2; weak D call: TRBD1 (6 bases). CDR1 and CDR2 (germline): MDHEN, SYDVKM. The CDR3 extends over 15 amino acids. V lost 1 base to trimming and J lost 7 bases, with 16 bases between them. The DNA of the CDR3 is TGTGCCAGCAGTTTATCCTTGTCTCAGGGGACTGGCTACACCTTC. Protein product: CASSLSLSQGTGYTF.

The rearrangement joins TRBV29-1 to TRBJ2-5; 10 bases map to TRBD1. CDR3 length equals 15 residues. V gave up 3 bases and J gave up 7 bases; unmatched junction bases: 11. Looked up from germline, CDR1 is SQVTM and CDR2 is ANQGSEA. This chain's CDR3 is CSVDPGQGRSGTQYF. The CDR3 region has the DNA TGCAGCGTTGACCCGGGACAGGGGAGGAGTGGGACCCAGTACTTC.

The DNA of the CDR3 is TGTGCCACCTCACAGGGTGCTAGTTACGAGCAGTACTTC. It codes for CATSQGASYEQYF. J is TRBJ2-7 and V is TRBV19; tentatively, D is TRBD1 (6 bases). V was shortened by 10 bases and J by 4 bases, with 17 bases between the two germline ends. The CDR3 consists of 13 residues. The germline V gene encodes CDR1 LNHDA and CDR2 SQIVND (reference sequence).

The V gene is TRBV4-3, the J gene TRBJ2-1, with D possibly TRBD2 on 5 matching bases. CDR1 is LGHNA and CDR2 is YSLEER in the germline V gene. V was shortened by 0 bases and J by 9 bases, with 12 bases between the two germline ends. There are 14 residues in the CDR3. CDR3 loop: CASSQDSVAREQFF. As DNA, the CDR3 is TGCGCCAGCAGCCAAGATTCCGTAGCGCGTGAGCAGTTCTTC.

In the case of this clone: Other nucleotide sequences in the sample specify the same CDR3. The V gene is TRBV9, the J gene TRBJ2-2; D is ambiguous. CDR3 length equals 13 residues. The germline gives CDR1 SGDLS, CDR2 YYNGEE. Trimming took 0 bases from V and 5 from J, leaving 5 bases between them. As DNA, the CDR3 is TGTGCCAGCAGCGTAGCCGGAACCGGGGAGCTGTTTTTT. It specifies CASSVAGTGELFF.

Points on this clone: Additional DNA sequences in this sample encode the identical CDR3. This rearrangement joins TRBV6-1 to TRBJ2-5; 7 bases agree with TRBD1. Germline CDR1 reads MNHNS; CDR2 reads SASEGT. This CDR3 region has 13 residues. The trim removed 5 bases at V and 1 base at J, leaving 1 base unmatched. The CDR3 DNA reads as TGTGCCAGCAGTAGGGACAGCCAAGAGACCCAGTACTTC. As protein: CASSRDSQETQYF.

The table lists this clone with a count of one. The V gene is TRBV6-4, the J gene TRBJ2-3, with D unclear. Germline CDR1 and CDR2: MRHNA and SNTAGT. V lost 5 bases and J lost 1, with 13 bases in between. The CDR3 totals 15 residues. Written as DNA, the CDR3 is TGTGCCAGCAGTCCCCAGGCTGGCGGCACAGATACGCAGTATTTT. Amino acid sequence: CASSPQAGGTDTQYF.

The genes are TRBV4-1 and TRBJ2-2; 10 positions agree with TRBD1. Unmatched junction bases numbered 11, after V lost 1 base and J lost 6 bases. Germline CDR1 and CDR2: MGHRA and YSYEKL. This CDR3 has 18 amino acids. This chain's CDR3 is CASSQGTSFDRGPGELFF. The CDR3 bases are TGCGCCAGCAGCCAAGGTACCTCGTTCGACAGGGGGCCCGGGGAGCTGTTTTTT.